The source of this T cell receptor (beta chain) is a study of T-cell reconstitution after alpha-beta-depleted transplantation in children. Regarding the study as a whole: Reportedly, alpha-beta T cells present about two months post-transplant originated from several hundred expanded clones of graft origin.

Trimming shortened V by 2 bases and J by 2 bases, and 17 bases separated the two germline ends. The CDR3 has 17 amino acids. Unique molecular identifiers were built into the TCRbeta library. TCRdb itself ran the PCR reads through MiXCR, one entry per CDR3 protein. The profile covers hundreds of thousands of distinct CDR3 sequences, with 25% appearing a single time and less than 3.5% taken by the ten largest. This clonotype was seen many times. The antigen remains unidentified. The input for sequencing was PBMCs, taken before TCRalphabeta/CD19-depleted stem cell transplant. V usage is TRBV12-3 or TRBV12-4 and J usage is TRBJ2-3; D is possibly TRBD2 (6 bases). The clonotype originates from a girl aged 2 to 9 with Fanconi anemia, due to receive a stem cell transplant. CDR3 DNA: TGTGCCAGCAGTTTAACCGGGAGAGCCCGTTCCACAGATACGCAGTATTTT. This translates into CASSLTGRARSTDTQYF.